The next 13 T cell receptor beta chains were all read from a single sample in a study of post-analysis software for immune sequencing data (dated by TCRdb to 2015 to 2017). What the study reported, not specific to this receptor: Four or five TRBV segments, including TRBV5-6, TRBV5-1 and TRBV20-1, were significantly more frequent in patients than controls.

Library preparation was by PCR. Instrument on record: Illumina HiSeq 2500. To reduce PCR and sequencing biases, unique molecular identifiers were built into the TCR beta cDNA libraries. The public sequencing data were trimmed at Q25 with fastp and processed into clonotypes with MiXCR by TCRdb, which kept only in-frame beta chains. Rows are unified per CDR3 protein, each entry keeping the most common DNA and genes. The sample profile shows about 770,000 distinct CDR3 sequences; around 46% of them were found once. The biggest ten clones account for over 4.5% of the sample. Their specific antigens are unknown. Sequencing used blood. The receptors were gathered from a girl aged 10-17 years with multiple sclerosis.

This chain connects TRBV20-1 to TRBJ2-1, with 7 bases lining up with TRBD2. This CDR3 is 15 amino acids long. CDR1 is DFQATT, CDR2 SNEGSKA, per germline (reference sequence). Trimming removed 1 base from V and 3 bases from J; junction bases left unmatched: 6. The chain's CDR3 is CSARAEREGYNEQFF. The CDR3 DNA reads TGCAGTGCTAGAGCCGAGCGGGAAGGCTACAATGAGCAGTTCTTC.

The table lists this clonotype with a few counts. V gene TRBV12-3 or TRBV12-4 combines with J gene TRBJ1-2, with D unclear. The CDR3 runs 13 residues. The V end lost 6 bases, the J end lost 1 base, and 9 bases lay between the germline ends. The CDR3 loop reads CASSQTVNYGYTF. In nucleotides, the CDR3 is TGTGCCAGCAGCCAAACAGTTAACTATGGCTACACCTTC.

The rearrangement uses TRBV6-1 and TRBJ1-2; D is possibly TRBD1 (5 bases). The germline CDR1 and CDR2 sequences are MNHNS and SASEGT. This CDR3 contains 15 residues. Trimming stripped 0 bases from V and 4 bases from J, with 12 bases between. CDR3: CASSEALPGGYGYTF. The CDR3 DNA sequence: TGTGCCAGCAGTGAAGCGCTTCCGGGGGGCTATGGCTACACCTTC.

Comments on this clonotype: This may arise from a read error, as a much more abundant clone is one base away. The CDR3: CASRLPPPYEQYF. The CDR3 DNA reads as TGTGCCAGCAGGTTACCCCCCCCATACGAGCAGTACTTC. The V gene is TRBV28, the J gene TRBJ2-4, with D uncertain. Matching the DNA end better, TRBJ2-7 makes the J call doubtful. There are 13 residues in the CDR3. CDR1 is MDHEN, CDR2 SYDVKM, per germline.

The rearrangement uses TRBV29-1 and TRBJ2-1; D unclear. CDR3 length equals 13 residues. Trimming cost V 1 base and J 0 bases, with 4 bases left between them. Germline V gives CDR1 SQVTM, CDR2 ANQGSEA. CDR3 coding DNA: TGCAGCGTTGAAGGTCACTCCTACAATGAGCAGTTCTTC. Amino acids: CSVEGHSYNEQFF.

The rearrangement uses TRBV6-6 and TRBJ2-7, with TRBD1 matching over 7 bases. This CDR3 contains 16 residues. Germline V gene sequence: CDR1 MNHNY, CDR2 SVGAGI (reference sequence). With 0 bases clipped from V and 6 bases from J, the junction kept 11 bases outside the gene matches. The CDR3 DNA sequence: TGTGCCAGCAGTTACTCGACTGAGGGACAGAGGTCCGAGCAGTACTTC. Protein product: CASSYSTEGQRSEQYF.

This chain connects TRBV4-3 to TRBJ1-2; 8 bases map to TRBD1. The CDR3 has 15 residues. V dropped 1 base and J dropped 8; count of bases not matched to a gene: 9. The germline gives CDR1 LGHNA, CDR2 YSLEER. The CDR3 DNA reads TGCGCCAGCAGCCAAGCGTGGACAGGGTCAGACGGCTACACCTTC. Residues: CASSQAWTGSDGYTF.

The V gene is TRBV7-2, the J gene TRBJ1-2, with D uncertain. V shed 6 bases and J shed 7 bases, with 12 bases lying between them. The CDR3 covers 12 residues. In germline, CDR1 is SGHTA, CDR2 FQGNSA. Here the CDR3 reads CASSGRSSGYTF. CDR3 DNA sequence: TGTGCCAGCAGTGGCCGGTCGAGTGGCTACACCTTC.

The CDR3 is CSARDGRAGGLQFF. CDR3 DNA sequence: TGCAGTGCTAGAGATGGTCGGGCGGGAGGGCTTCAGTTCTTC. The chain is built from TRBV20-1 and TRBJ2-1; TRBD2 aligns across 9 bases. V shed 0 bases, J shed 13 bases, and the junction held 10 bases outside the gene matches. The CDR3 totals 14 residues. CDR1 DFQATT and CDR2 SNEGSKA come from the germline V gene (reference sequence).

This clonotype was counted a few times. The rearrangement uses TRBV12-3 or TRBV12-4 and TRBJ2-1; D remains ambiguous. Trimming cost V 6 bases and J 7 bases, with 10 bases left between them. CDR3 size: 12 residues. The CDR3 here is CASRMIRNEQFF. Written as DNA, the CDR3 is TGTGCCAGCAGGATGATCAGGAATGAGCAGTTCTTC.

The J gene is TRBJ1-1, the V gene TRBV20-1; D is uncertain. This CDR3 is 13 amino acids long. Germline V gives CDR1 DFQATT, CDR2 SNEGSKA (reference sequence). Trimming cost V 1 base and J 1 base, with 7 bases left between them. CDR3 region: CSARGVGNTEAFF. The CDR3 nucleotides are TGCAGTGCTAGAGGAGTAGGGAACACTGAAGCTTTCTTT.

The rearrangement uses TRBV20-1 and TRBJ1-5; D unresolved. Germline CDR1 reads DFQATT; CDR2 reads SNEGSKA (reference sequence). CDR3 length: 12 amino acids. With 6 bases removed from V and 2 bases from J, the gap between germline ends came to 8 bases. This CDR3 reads CSASKGNQPQHF. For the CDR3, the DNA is TGCAGTGCCAGTAAAGGCAATCAGCCCCAGCATTTT.

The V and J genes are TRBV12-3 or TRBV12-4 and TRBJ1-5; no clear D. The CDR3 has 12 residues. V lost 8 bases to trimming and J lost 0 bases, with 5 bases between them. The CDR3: CASGDSNQPQHF. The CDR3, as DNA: TGTGCCAGCGGAGATAGCAATCAGCCCCAGCATTTT.